Below are 7 T cell receptor beta chains sequenced from a single sample in a study of CD8 T cells in Susac syndrome. Random hexamers were used to reverse transcribe an amount of roughly 0.5 to 1 ug RNA. In TCRdb, the immunoSEQ multiplex PCR reads were re-called with MiXCR into one record per CDR3 protein. Of 100,000 to 150,000 distinct CDR3 sequences in the sample, around 94% are singletons; the top ten hold 0.21%. The sequencing sample was made of CD8+ T cells from PBMCs. All receptors come from a human donor with Susac syndrome.

This chain links TRBV10-3 with TRBJ2-1; 10 bases map to TRBD2. This CDR3 spans 14 amino acids. Germline CDR1 and CDR2: ENHRY and SYGVKD. V gave up 9 bases and J gave up 2 bases; unmatched junction bases: 4. In DNA form, the CDR3 reads TGTGCCATGGCTAGCGGGAGTGCCTACAATGAGCAGTTCTTC. It codes for CAMASGSAYNEQFF.

The chain joins TRBV20-1 to TRBJ2-7; maybe TRBD1 (5 bases). Germline CDR1 DFQATT, CDR2 SNEGSKA (reference sequence). Trimming removed 0 bases at V and 4 bases at J, with 13 bases between. The CDR3 runs to 14 residues. The CDR3 DNA follows: TGCAGTGCTAGAGAAAGGGGCACATCTTACGAGCAGTACTTC. Amino acid sequence: CSARERGTSYEQYF.

The chain recombines TRBV4-3 with TRBJ2-3, with TRBD2 as a possible D gene (5 bases). Trimming took 0 bases from V and 5 from J, leaving 9 bases between them. This CDR3 region has 14 residues. Germline V CDR1 and CDR2: LGHNA, YSLEER. The CDR3 here is CASSQDYREDTQYF. The CDR3 DNA is TGCGCCAGCAGCCAAGATTACCGGGAAGATACGCAGTATTTT.

The V call is TRBV20-1, the J call TRBJ2-7; 10 nucleotides match TRBD2. Trimming removed 5 bases from V and 3 bases from J; junction bases left unmatched: 10. The CDR3 sequence is 15 residues long. Germline V gene sequence: CDR1 DFQATT, CDR2 SNEGSKA (reference sequence). The CDR3 region is CSALRTSGGFYEQYF. Written as DNA, the CDR3 is TGCAGTGCTCTCCGGACTAGCGGCGGCTTCTACGAGCAGTACTTC.

V and J are TRBV6-5 and TRBJ2-1; 10 nucleotides agree with TRBD1. The CDR3 runs to 16 residues. V lost 4 bases, J lost 3 bases, and 6 bases stayed unmatched. Per the germline V gene, CDR1 is MNHEY and CDR2 is SVGAGI. Written as DNA, the CDR3 is TGTGCCAGCAGTTTCGCGAGGGACAGGGGCTACAATGAGCAGTTCTTC. Encoded protein: CASSFARDRGYNEQFF.

The chain employs TRBV19 and TRBJ1-2; tentatively, D is TRBD1 (5 bases). V lost 5 bases and J lost 4, with 14 bases in between. The CDR3 is made up of 14 amino acids. The germline CDR1 and CDR2 sequences are LNHDA and SQIVND (reference sequence). The CDR3 coding sequence is TGTGCCAGTAGTCCCCGGGGCAGCCTCTATGGCTACACCTTC. Translating it yields CASSPRGSLYGYTF.

The chain employs TRBV27 and TRBJ1-2; 7 positions agree with TRBD1. Germline V lookup: CDR1 MNHEY, CDR2 SMNVEV (reference sequence). This CDR3 comprises 15 residues. V trimming: 0 bases; J trimming: 4 bases; junction bases outside the gene matches: 5. The CDR3 nucleotides are TGTGCCAGCAGTTTATCGACGCAGGGGGGCTATGGCTACACCTTC. Amino acids: CASSLSTQGGYGYTF.